These 6 T cell receptor beta chains came from one sample sequenced in a study of blood T cell repertoires in COVID-19 (dated by TCRdb to 2020 to 2021). Libraries were built with the immunoSEQ multiplex PCR assay. The immuneACCESS repertoire file appears here via TCRdb, limited to in-frame rearrangements. These files lack a portion of the clones; in checked studies, under half of the deficit traces to unresolved V genes, and the cause of the others is not known. In all, the sample holds about 140,000 clones, and 70% to 80% of those were seen once. The top ten constitute approximately 5% of the sample. The sample consisted of peripheral blood. The receptors here all came from a woman of 80 years or more with active or convalescent COVID-19.

The chain carries TRBV5-1 and TRBJ1-2; TRBD1 matches at 9 bases. V was clipped by 0 bases and J by 7 bases; unmatched bases: 4. The germline V gene encodes CDR1 SGHRS and CDR2 YFSETQ. The CDR3 loop spans 14 amino acids. The CDR3 reads CASSLDGTGSGYTF. CDR3 in DNA: TGCGCCAGCAGCTTGGATGGGACAGGGTCTGGCTACACCTTC.

This sequence joins TRBV21-1 and TRBJ2-2; the D call of TRBD2 is as the table states it, not checked on the DNA. TRBV21-1 corresponds to a pseudogene. CDR3 size: 14 residues. The CDR3 DNA sequence: TGTGCCATAATCCAAATTAGCTGGGCCGGGGAGCTGTTTTTT. Protein sequence: CAIIQISWAGELFF.

The sample holds one count of this clone. The chain carries TRBV7-9 and TRBJ1-1, with a possible D match to TRBD1 (5 bases). The CDR3 runs 13 residues. Germline lookup yields CDR1 SEHNR and CDR2 FQNEAQ (reference sequence). The V gene lost 1 base and the J gene lost 4 bases, with 7 bases spanning the gap. DNA of the CDR3: TGTGCCAGCAGCTTAGGACAGAGCACTGAAGCTTTCTTT. Translation gives CASSLGQSTEAFF.

This chain joins TRBV18 and TRBJ1-3; D is perhaps TRBD1 (5 bases). The germline CDR1 and CDR2 sequences are KGHSH and LQKENI. CDR3 length: 13 residues. V was shortened by 6 bases and J by 8 bases, with 14 bases between the two germline ends. Here the CDR3 reads CASSRLWGDTIYF. DNA for the CDR3: TGTGCCAGCTCCCGTCTCTGGGGGGACACCATATATTTT.

This clone was seen more than once but under ten times. The chain employs TRBV12-3 or TRBV12-4 and TRBJ1-1; D perhaps matches TRBD1 (5 bases). V was pared by 6 bases and J by 6 bases, with 11 bases between. The CDR3 is made up of 12 amino acids. In DNA form, the CDR3 reads TGTGCCAGCAGGCCAGGGACTTCTGAAGCTTTCTTT. This translates into CASRPGTSEAFF.

The gene calls are TRBV5-6 and TRBJ1-4; D is unclear. The CDR3 runs 16 residues. Per the germline V gene, CDR1 is SGHDT and CDR2 is YYEEEE. Trimming took 2 bases from V and 3 from J, leaving 14 bases between them. The CDR3 spells CASSFYPSAANEKLFF. CDR3 bases: TGTGCCAGCAGCTTCTACCCAAGTGCGGCTAATGAAAAACTGTTTTTT.